This T cell receptor beta chain was profiled in a study of shared clonotypes between healthy human individuals. Across the study: Those who served as donors were a couple of women and three men between the ages of 18 and 49.

About this clone: This specimen includes other DNA sequences encoding the same CDR3.

This CDR3 is 12 amino acids long. The germline gives CDR1 LNHNV, CDR2 YYDKDF (reference sequence). Trimming shortened V by 1 base and J by 1 base, and 1 base separated the two germline ends. Assay: immunoSEQ multiplex PCR; the TCRdb copy retains only in-frame clones and omits some. The table has fewer than 700,000 clones, 70% to 80% seen once; the top ten hold about 12%. The material sequenced was PBMCs. The source is a woman aged 40 to 49 in good health. Some clones in this sample may be carry-over from other donors' samples. The rearrangement joins TRBV15 to TRBJ1-2; D is unclear. DNA of the CDR3: TGTGCCACCAGCAGAGTTAACTATGGCTACACCTTC. This gives the protein CATSRVNYGYTF.